This TCR beta chain was sequenced during a study of OX40 agonist ivuxolimab in advanced cancers. Between the trimmed V and J ends, which lost 0 bases and 9 bases, there was a span of 8 bases. Germline CDR1 is MGHRA and CDR2 is YSYEKL. This CDR3 has 12 residues. Using immunoSEQ multiplex PCR, the repertoire was profiled, and TCRdb retains in-frame clones only, with some absent. The top ten clones hold less than 30% of a sample with 35,000 to 45,000 clones, 82% of them seen once. This clonotype was sampled from an adult with an advanced solid tumor such as melanoma, head and neck, liver or kidney cancer. The input for sequencing was CD4+ or CD8+ T cells sorted from blood, taken in a trial of the OX40 agonist ivuxolimab. The V call is TRBV4-1, the J call TRBJ1-2; the D is unclear. The CDR3 spells CASSQDQGSYTF. The DNA of the CDR3 is TGCGCCAGCAGCCAAGATCAAGGAAGCTACACCTTC.